The TCR beta chain under discussion was sequenced for a study of T cell responses to AZD1222 COVID-19 vaccine. Whole-study findings and limits: Dominant at 160-218 and 743-854, vaccine-associated CD4 TCRs also spanned spike. Clonal diversity may have been underestimated, and the donors were mostly white British, with more females than males.

V shed 3 bases, J shed 1 base, and the junction held 1 base outside the gene matches. In germline, CDR1 is SGHDT, CDR2 YYEEEE. The CDR3 contains 14 residues. Here immunoSEQ multiplex PCR was the method, and the copy in TCRdb shows in-frame clones only, minus some. The data hold tens of thousands of clones, with roughly 90% observed a single time. Remarks on this clone: Its matching antigen is unknown.

Material: peripheral blood, obtained on day 0 of AZD1222 vaccination. V usage is TRBV5-6 and J usage is TRBJ1-1; 9 bases line up with TRBD1. This sequence originates from an adult in good health. CDR3 amino acids: CASSWGQGNTEAFF. Written as DNA, the CDR3 is TGTGCCAGCAGCTGGGGACAGGGGAACACTGAAGCTTTCTTT.